Reported below is one T cell receptor beta chain. Profiled with immunoSEQ multiplex PCR; TCRdb holds only in-frame clones, not every one. The sample includes under 90,000 clones, around 93% of them seen just once. These data originate in a study of technical replicates of blood from a few donors. Per germline, CDR1 SQVTM and CDR2 ANQGSEA. The CDR3 consists of 12 residues. The sequenced sample consisted of T cells isolated from PBMCs. The chain links TRBV29-1 to TRBJ2-7, with 7 bases aligning to TRBD2. The receptor's source is a human donor in good health. The CDR3 reads CSGGEENYEQYF. CDR3 DNA: TGCAGTGGGGGGGAGGAAAACTACGAGCAGTACTTC.